This T cell receptor (beta chain) was retrieved from a study of T-cell reconstitution after alpha-beta-depleted transplantation in children (dated by TCRdb to 2016 to 2017). General notes on the study: Using TCR repertoire profiling, the study followed T-cell immune reconstitution in a quantitative way in children after TCRalphabeta/CD19-depleted allogeneic hematopoietic cell transplantation. Study-level results and caveats: In some patients, the high TCRbeta diversity seen at day 60 was put down to recipient T cells and intrathymic progenitors that had survived conditioning. The frequencies of hyperexpanded clones fell over the following months, and after one year, T-cell counts and TCRbeta diversity were mostly attributed to newly produced T cells. The apparently early alphabetaT-cell count recovery about two months after transplant was reportedly dependent on only several hundred rapidly expanded clones derived from non-depleted graft cells.

The method behind the library was PCR. Sequencing took place on an Illumina HiSeq 2500. TCR libraries were prepared with molecular barcoding, using unique molecular identifiers to normalize TCRbeta repertoire quantification. TCRdb handled the public reads itself, with Q25 trimming in fastp and clone calling in MiXCR, and kept productive beta chains. Here each entry gathers all rows of one CDR3 protein and keeps the most common genes and DNA. The sample yields over 200,000 distinct CDR3 sequences; 9.5% to 13% were counted once. The top ten clonotypes cover 28% of the sample. This clonotype came up many times. What this receptor recognizes is not known. The junction departs from germline at one end; a sequencing error may be responsible. In the paper's terms, the treatment or condition label means: allogeneic hematopoietic cell transplantation with graft depleted of TCRalphabeta T cells and CD19 B cells. The children who served as transplant recipients had been given grafts of TCRalphabeta/CD19-depleted allogeneic hematopoietic cells.

The CDR3 runs 16 amino acids, cysteine and phenylalanine included. Only the CDR3 portion is preserved as DNA: 48 bases, with reading frame beginning at the first base. From a lookup of the germline V gene, CDR1 and CDR2 are SGHRS and YFSETQ. The receptor's source is a child under two years old with acute myeloid leukemia, due to receive a stem cell transplant. The chain uses TRBV5-1 and TRBJ2-4, and TRBD2 may be the D gene, going by 6 matching bases. The sequenced sample was PBMCs, obtained before TCRalphabeta/CD19-depleted stem cell transplant. The nucleotides are TGCGCCGGCAGGAGGAGTCCGGGACTAGCCAAAAACATTCAGTACTTC. It is translated as CAGRRSPGLAKNIQYF. Reference TRBV5-1 and TRBJ2-4 proteins supply the regions before and after the CDR3; the full variable domain is: KAGVTQTPRYLIKTRGQQVTLSCSPISGHRSVSWYQQTPGQGLQFLFEYFSETQRNKGNFPGRFSGRQFSNSRSEMNVSTLELGDSALYLCAGRRSPGLAKNIQYFGAGTRLSVL.